Each of the 3 T cell receptor beta chains below was sequenced from the same sample in a study of CD8 T cells in ankylosing spondylitis. Study-wide findings and caveats: Characteristic, it appeared, of ankylosing spondylitis blood was a TCR beta motif of about eight highly homologous variants.

TCRdb recomputed calls from the 5' RACE reads with MiXCR, one row per CDR3 protein. The sample carries around 480,000 distinct CDR3 sequences, more than 15% recorded once. Antigens for these TCRs are unknown. Sequenced material: blood, either unsorted or a sorted T cell fraction (not recorded which). These receptors originate from a male donor with ankylosing spondylitis.

This clonotype was observed a few times. The genes are TRBV5-5 and TRBJ1-5, with D unclear. Germline V gene sequence: CDR1 SGHKS, CDR2 YYEKEE (reference sequence). Trimming left V 1 base short and J 6 bases short, with 14 bases between. CDR3 length equals 15 residues. The CDR3 reads CASSLFLASGQPQHF. The DNA of the CDR3 is TGTGCCAGCAGCTTGTTTCTGGCGTCCGGTCAGCCCCAGCATTTT.

This chain links TRBV6-1 with TRBJ2-3; 8 nucleotides align to TRBD2. Germline V gene lookup returns CDR1 MNHNS and CDR2 SASEGT. The CDR3 extends over 16 amino acids. J lost 1 base, V lost 7 bases, and 10 bases had no gene match. DNA of the CDR3: TGTGCCAGCATCCCAGCGGGAGCCGTTGGCACAGATACGCAGTATTTT. Its protein product is CASIPAGAVGTDTQYF.

This clonotype has a handful of counts. The chain is built from TRBV6-1 and TRBJ2-3, with 8 bases lining up with TRBD2. Germline-derived CDR1 and CDR2 are MNHNS and SASEGT. The J segment lost 2 bases and the V segment lost 6 bases, leaving 10 bases of the junction unmatched. The CDR3 has 16 residues. DNA of the CDR3: TGTGCCAGCAGCTCTGGACTAGCAGACCACACAGATACGCAGTATTTT. Translation: CASSSGLADHTDTQYF.